What follows are 18 T cell receptor beta chains derived from one specimen sequenced in a study of Ad26.COV2.S vaccination and SARS-CoV-2 variants. Method: immunoSEQ multiplex PCR; TCRdb's copy keeps in-frame clones and lacks some. The sample yields 400,000 to 500,000 clones, about 91% seen once. Treatment here: some 19 received Ad26.COV2.S at low or high dose, single or two shots; about 5 received placebo; per-sample allocation not given. Sampling took place 63 days after the first vaccine or placebo injection. The sample consisted of peripheral blood, taken in a trial of Ad26.COV2.S vaccine versus placebo. The receptors originated from a person aged 18 to 65 who received the Ad26.COV2.S COVID-19 vaccine or a placebo.

The chain links TRBV5-8 to TRBJ2-5; 10 bases map to TRBD1. CDR3 length: 15 residues. Germline loops: CDR1 SGHTS, CDR2 YDEGEE. With V trimmed by 4 bases and J by 5 bases, 8 bases remained unmatched. CDR3 sequence (DNA): TGTGCCAGCAGCCAGGGACAGGGGAGGGTTGAGACCCAGTACTTC. Protein: CASSQGQGRVETQYF.

A single count supports this clone. J is TRBJ2-2 and V is TRBV19; D is perhaps TRBD1 (7 bases). The V gene lost 4 bases and the J gene lost 2 bases, with 11 bases spanning the gap. The CDR3 consists of 15 residues. Germline loops: CDR1 LNHDA, CDR2 SQIVND (reference sequence). CDR3 amino acids: CASSRGDSNTGELFF. DNA for the CDR3: TGTGCCAGTAGTAGGGGGGACAGCAACACCGGGGAGCTGTTTTTT.

The chain is built from TRBV5-4 and TRBJ2-1, with TRBD2 matching 7 bases. V was pared by 4 bases and J by 3 bases, with 7 bases of the junction left unmatched. The CDR3 runs 15 residues. Germline V gives CDR1 SGHNT, CDR2 YYREEE (reference sequence). CDR3 region: CASSLLTGGYNEQFF. Here the CDR3 DNA reads TGTGCCAGCAGCCTTTTGACGGGGGGCTACAATGAGCAGTTCTTC.

The chain employs TRBV4-3 and TRBJ2-3, with 8 bases matching TRBD2. Germline lookup yields CDR1 LGHNA and CDR2 YSLEER. The CDR3 has 17 amino acids. J lost 2 bases, V lost 1 base, and 8 bases had no gene match. The CDR3: CASSQGAAGGLTDTQYF. The CDR3 DNA follows: TGCGCCAGCAGCCAAGGCGCGGCGGGAGGTCTCACAGATACGCAGTATTTT.

The chain couples TRBV9 to TRBJ1-1, with D possibly TRBD1 on 5 matching bases. V lost 4 bases, J lost 1 base, and 17 bases lay in between. The V gene's germline CDR1 is SGDLS and CDR2 YYNGEE. This CDR3 has 16 amino acids. The CDR3 DNA sequence: TGTGCCAGCAGCTCCACAGGTAGACCCGAGAACACTGAAGCTTTCTTT. Translated, it gives CASSSTGRPENTEAFF.

The CDR3 DNA is TGTGCCAGCTCGCCCTTGCGGGGGCCGACCTACAATGAGCAGTTCTTC. Its protein product is CASSPLRGPTYNEQFF. The rearrangement uses TRBV11-2 and TRBJ2-1; tentatively, D is TRBD2 (7 bases). The V end was cut by 8 bases, the J end by 2 bases, with 19 bases between. This CDR3 comprises 16 residues. Germline CDR1 reads SGHAT; CDR2 reads FQNNGV.

The chain is built from TRBV13 and TRBJ2-7; 7 bases are a match to TRBD2. V dropped 5 bases and J dropped 7; count of bases not matched to a gene: 14. Looked up from germline, CDR1 is PRHDT and CDR2 is FYEKMQ (reference sequence). CDR3 length equals 15 residues. CDR3 sequence reads: CASSPPGRGSLEQYV. In DNA form, the CDR3 reads TGTGCCAGCAGCCCCCCCGGTCGCGGGAGCCTAGAGCAGTACGTC.

The V gene is TRBV29-1, the J gene TRBJ2-4, with 8 bases lining up with TRBD1. The CDR3 has 13 amino acids. J gave up 8 bases and V 5 bases, and 8 bases lay outside the gene matches. CDR1 and CDR2 (germline): SQVTM, ANQGSEA. CDR3 region: CSVSFSTGDIQYF. In DNA, the CDR3 is TGCAGCGTTTCCTTTTCGACAGGGGACATTCAGTACTTC.

The chain combines TRBV25-1 with TRBJ2-1; a weak D match, TRBD1 (6 bases). The CDR3 length is 15 residues. The germline V gene has CDR1 MGHDK and CDR2 SYGVNS. V was pared by 2 bases and J by 9 bases, with 17 bases between. CDR3 protein: CASSEVVGALSEQFF. The CDR3 DNA reads TGTGCCAGCAGTGAAGTAGTGGGGGCGCTATCTGAGCAGTTCTTC.

This chain links TRBV11-3 with TRBJ2-5; TRBD2 agrees at 8 bases. Germline V lookup: CDR1 SGHNT, CDR2 YENEEA. The CDR3 spans 17 residues. V trimming: 0 bases; J trimming: 0 bases; junction bases outside the gene matches: 6. CDR3 region: CASSLDSWREDQETQYF. The CDR3 DNA is TGTGCCAGCAGCTTAGATAGCTGGCGGGAGGACCAAGAGACCCAGTACTTC.

This rearrangement joins TRBV4-1 to TRBJ2-3; TRBD2 matches 9 bases. CDR1 is MGHRA, CDR2 YSYEKL, per germline. V was pared by 1 base and J by 6 bases, with 2 bases of the junction left unmatched. The CDR3 extends over 14 amino acids. CDR3 coding DNA: TGCGCCAGCAGCCAAGGAACTAGCGGGGATACGCAGTATTTT. It is translated as CASSQGTSGDTQYF.

This chain uses TRBV5-6 with TRBJ1-4; no reliable D call. Germline lookup yields CDR1 SGHDT and CDR2 YYEEEE. The germline V and J ends were trimmed by 7 bases and 2 bases, with 15 bases remaining between them. The CDR3 contains 15 residues. As DNA, the CDR3 is TGTGCCAGCGGCAACGGGTTGTGGACTAATGAAAAACTGTTTTTT. This translates into CASGNGLWTNEKLFF.

V and J are TRBV5-1 and TRBJ2-5, with D maybe TRBD2 (6 bases). Germline V gives CDR1 SGHRS, CDR2 YFSETQ. The CDR3 length is 15 residues. V was clipped by 1 base and J by 5 bases, with 15 bases between them. The CDR3 protein is CASSLYGGTTETQYF. CDR3 bases: TGCGCCAGCAGCTTGTACGGCGGGACGACGGAGACCCAGTACTTC.

The chain carries TRBV18 and TRBJ1-2; TRBD1 agrees at 11 bases. The germline V gene encodes CDR1 KGHSH and CDR2 LQKENI. Trimming removed 3 bases from V and 6 bases from J; junction bases left unmatched: 3. The CDR3 length is 14 residues. CDR3 bases: TGTGCCAGCTCACCCGGGACAGGGGGGAATGGCTACACCTTC. It specifies CASSPGTGGNGYTF.

The V and J genes are TRBV4-1 and TRBJ2-5; no reliable D call. Germline V gene lookup returns CDR1 MGHRA and CDR2 YSYEKL. The germline V and J ends were trimmed by 4 bases and 5 bases, with 17 bases remaining between them. The CDR3 spans 15 residues. CDR3 residues: CASSPTPTTGETQYF. The CDR3 DNA reads as TGCGCCAGCAGCCCGACTCCTACGACTGGGGAGACCCAGTACTTC.

DNA of the CDR3: TGCAGCGTCCCCCAGGGACAGCAAGAGACCCAGTACTTC. Protein sequence: CSVPQGQQETQYF. This rearrangement joins TRBV29-1 to TRBJ2-5; 7 bases fit TRBD1. The V gene's germline CDR1 is SQVTM and CDR2 ANQGSEA. The trim removed 6 bases at V and 2 bases at J, leaving 6 bases unmatched. The CDR3 extends over 13 amino acids.

The chain is built from TRBV7-9 and TRBJ1-5; the D is unclear. The CDR3 sequence is 13 residues long. The V end was cut by 2 bases, the J end by 9 bases, with 11 bases between. Germline loops: CDR1 SEHNR, CDR2 FQNEAQ (reference sequence). The CDR3 here is CASSLQGGGPQHF. CDR3 nucleotide sequence: TGTGCCAGCAGCTTACAAGGCGGAGGGCCCCAGCATTTT.

The J gene is TRBJ1-2, the V gene TRBV18; D is uncertain. Germline-derived CDR1 and CDR2 are KGHSH and LQKENI. The length of the CDR3 is 14 residues. V was trimmed by 2 bases and J by 4 bases, leaving 11 bases between them. The CDR3 loop is CASSPNRDVYGYTF. For the CDR3, the DNA is TGTGCCAGCTCACCAAACCGCGACGTCTATGGCTACACCTTC.